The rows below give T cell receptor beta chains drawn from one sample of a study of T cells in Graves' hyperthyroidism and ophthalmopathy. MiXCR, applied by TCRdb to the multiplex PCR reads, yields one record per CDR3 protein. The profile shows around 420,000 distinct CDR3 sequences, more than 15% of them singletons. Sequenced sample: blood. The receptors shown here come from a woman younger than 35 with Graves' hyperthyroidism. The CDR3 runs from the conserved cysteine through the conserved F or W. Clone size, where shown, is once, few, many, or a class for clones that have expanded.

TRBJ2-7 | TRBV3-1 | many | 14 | CASSQDPVPGEQYF
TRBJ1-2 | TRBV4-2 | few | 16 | CASSQDLQDRGYGYTF
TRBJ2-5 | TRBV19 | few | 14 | CASRAGQGVRTQYF
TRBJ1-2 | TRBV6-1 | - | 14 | CASSEPARTGGYTF
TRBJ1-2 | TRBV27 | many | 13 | CASSYKRAYGYTF
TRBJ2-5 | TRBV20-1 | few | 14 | CSALGTFGQETQYF
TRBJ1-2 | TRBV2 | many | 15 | CASSDLLGSRYGYTF
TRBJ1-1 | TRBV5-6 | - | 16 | CASSIPGQEEPTEAFF
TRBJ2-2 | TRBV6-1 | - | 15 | CASSELAGDTGELFF
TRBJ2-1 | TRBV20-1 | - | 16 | CSARDTFGTAYNEQFF
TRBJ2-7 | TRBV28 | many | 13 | CASSPPGFYEQYF
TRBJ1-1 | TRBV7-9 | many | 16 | CASSPQGGRVNAEAFF
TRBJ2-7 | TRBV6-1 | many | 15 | CASSAWTGSEGEQYF
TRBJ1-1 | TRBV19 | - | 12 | CASSYVNTEAFF
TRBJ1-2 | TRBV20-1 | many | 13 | CSASGARGYGYTF
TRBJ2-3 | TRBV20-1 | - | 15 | CSARPGAGSTDTQYF
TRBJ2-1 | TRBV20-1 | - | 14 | CSARVASGMYEQFF
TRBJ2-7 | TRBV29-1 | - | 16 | CSVEVQTGIVSYEQYF
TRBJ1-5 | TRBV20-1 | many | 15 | CSARVYRVGNQPQHF
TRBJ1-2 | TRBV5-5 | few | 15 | CASSPGQGAHYGYTF
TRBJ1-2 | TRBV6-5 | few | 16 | CASSSRFGGQLKGYTF
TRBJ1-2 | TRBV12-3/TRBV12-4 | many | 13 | CASSRQGVDGYTF
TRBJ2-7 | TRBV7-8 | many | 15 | CASSLPPRGGDEQYF
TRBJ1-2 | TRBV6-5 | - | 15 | CASSYARQGAGGYTF
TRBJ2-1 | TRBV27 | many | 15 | CASSLRTGPYNEQFF
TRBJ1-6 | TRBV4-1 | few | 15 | CASSARTGENSPLHF
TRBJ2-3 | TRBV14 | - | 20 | CASSRNPKLLAGGFVDTQYF
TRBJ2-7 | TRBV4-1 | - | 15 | CASRKGQGDHHEQYF